Listed below are T cell receptor beta chains from one sample, sequenced in a study of cytomegalovirus exposure and HLA in healthy donors. The assay was immunoSEQ multiplex PCR, and TCRdb's table has in-frame clones only and misses some. The sample yields about 150,000 clones, about 70% seen once. The sequenced material came from PBMCs. The receptors originated from a man in his 60s in good health and CMV-seronegative. Each CDR3 is given with its conserved first and last residue. The D gene is left open where the match is weak. Not all rows give a size; the values are once, few, many and, for expanded clones, a class.

-,TRBJ2-3,-,TRBV5-1,TGCGCCAGCAGCTTGCTACTTTCCACAGATACGCAGTATTTT,CASSLLLSTDTQYF
few,TRBJ2-7,TRBD1,TRBV7-2,TGTGCCAGCAGCTTGAGCACAGGGGGGCCCTACGAGCAGTACTTC,CASSLSTGGPYEQYF
-,TRBJ1-4,-,TRBV28,TGTGCCAGCAGTTTATCTGCAGGGTATGAAAAACTGTTTTTT,CASSLSAGYEKLFF
-,TRBJ2-1,TRBD1,TRBV6-5,TGTGCCAGCAGTTACATCGGGACAGGGGTCCACAATGAGCAGTTCTTC,CASSYIGTGVHNEQFF
few,TRBJ1-1,-,TRBV11-2,TGTGCCAGCACCTTTCGGTCAGGATTGGACACTGAAGCTTTCTTT,CASTFRSGLDTEAFF
-,TRBJ1-1,-,TRBV9,TGTGCCAGCAGCCTACACAGCTCCTTTCTGAACACTGAAGCTTTCTTT,CASSLHSSFLNTEAFF
-,TRBJ2-1,TRBD2,TRBV19,TGTGCCAGTAGTTTTAGCGGGAGAGATTTCAATGAGCAGTTCTTC,CASSFSGRDFNEQFF
few,TRBJ1-1,TRBD1,TRBV7-3,TGTGCCAGCAGCTCAGATCGACAGGGGTCGGAGGCTTTCTTT,CASSSDRQGSEAFF
-,TRBJ1-4,TRBD1,TRBV10-2,TGCGCCAGCGTGGGACAGCGGACTACTAATGAAAAACTGTTTTTT,CASVGQRTTNEKLFF
-,TRBJ2-7,TRBD2,TRBV5-1,TGCGCCAGCAGCTTCGGACTAGCGGGAGGGCCCAGGGCAAATGAGCAGTACTTC,CASSFGLAGGPRANEQYF
-,TRBJ2-7,TRBD1,TRBV28,TGTGCCAGCAGTCGCGACCGGGACAGGACCTACGAGCAGTACTTC,CASSRDRDRTYEQYF
-,TRBJ1-2,TRBD1,TRBV7-2,TGTGCCAGCAGCCCTGGTGGGTGGACAGGCCTTAACTATGGCTACACCTTC,CASSPGGWTGLNYGYTF
-,TRBJ2-7,-,TRBV5-1,TGCGCCAGCAGCCCGATGGGCAGGTCGAGACCCTACGAGCAGTACTTC,CASSPMGRSRPYEQYF
-,TRBJ1-4,-,TRBV7-9,TGTGCCACCCAGGGGAGAGGAAATGAAAAACTGTTTTTT,CATQGRGNEKLFF
-,TRBJ1-5,-,TRBV7-6,TGTGCCAGCAGCTTAGAGGGGTGGACGAATCAGCCCCAGCATTTT,CASSLEGWTNQPQHF
-,TRBJ2-3,TRBD1,TRBV28,TGTGCCAGCAGTCCCCAAGGGACAGGGGGCTCGGGAGATACGCAGTATTTT,CASSPQGTGGSGDTQYF
-,TRBJ1-1,-,TRBV6-5,TGTGCCAGCAGTGGACACTTTAACACTGAAGCTTTCTTT,CASSGHFNTEAFF
-,TRBJ2-5,-,TRBV18,TGTGCCAGCTCACCTCCTCGACAGTCGCAAGAGACCCAGTACTTC,CASSPPRQSQETQYF
few,TRBJ2-5,-,TRBV7-2,TGTGCCAGCAGCTTAGGAGCGGAGGAGGAGACCCAGTACTTC,CASSLGAEEETQYF
-,TRBJ1-5,TRBD1,TRBV28,TGTGCCAGCAGTTACTCCGGGACAGGAGAAAATCAGCCCCAGCATTTT,CASSYSGTGENQPQHF
-,TRBJ1-4,-,TRBV6-1,TGTGCCAGCAGTGAAAATTTAGTAGTGAGAAAACTGTTTTTT,CASSENLVVRKLFF
-,TRBJ1-6,-,TRBV5-1,TGCGCCAGCAGCTTGTCAGGGGATAATTCACCCCTCCACTTT,CASSLSGDNSPLHF
-,TRBJ1-1,TRBD1,TRBV28,TGTGCCAGCAGCCCGGGACAGGGGCCGCCCGCTGAAGCTTTCTTT,CASSPGQGPPAEAFF
once,TRBJ2-1,TRBD2,TRBV25-1,TGTGCCAGCAGTGAGGCGGGAGATCTAAATGAGCAGTTCTTC,CASSEAGDLNEQFF
-,TRBJ1-1,TRBD1,TRBV18,TGTGCCAGCTCACGTCGACAGGGGGACACTGAAGCTTTCTTT,CASSRRQGDTEAFF
-,TRBJ1-3,TRBD1,TRBV30,TGTGCCTGGAGTGGACAGGGGCTTCATGGAAACACCATATATTTT,CAWSGQGLHGNTIYF
-,TRBJ1-2,-,TRBV30,TGTGCCTGGAGTAGTCAGTGGAGGACCTATGGCTACACCTTC,CAWSSQWRTYGYTF
-,TRBJ1-2,-,TRBV7-8,TGTGCCAGCAGCTTAGCCAGGGCAGTTCAAGAAGGCTACACCTTC,CASSLARAVQEGYTF
-,TRBJ2-7,-,TRBV27,TGTGCCAGCAGTTTTGCCAAAGGGCGACAGATAGACTACGAGCAGTACTTC,CASSFAKGRQIDYEQYF
-,TRBJ1-2,-,TRBV6-6,TGTGCCAGCAGTTACCGTGGACAGCAGACACTCTATGGCTACACCTTC,CASSYRGQQTLYGYTF
-,TRBJ1-2,TRBD1,TRBV11-2,TGTGCCAGCAGCTCCCGACAGGGTCCCTATGGCTACACCTTC,CASSSRQGPYGYTF
-,TRBJ1-1,TRBD1,TRBV5-6,TGTGCCAGCAGCTTTAACAGGGGGCCGAACACTGAAGCTTTCTTT,CASSFNRGPNTEAFF
-,TRBJ2-7,-,TRBV5-4,TGTGCCAGCAGCGGGGGGTTCCGGGACGAGCAGTACTTC,CASSGGFRDEQYF
-,TRBJ1-1,TRBD1,TRBV30,TGTGCCTGGATCCCCAGGGGGGTCGATCTGAACACTGAAGCTTTCTTT,CAWIPRGVDLNTEAFF
few,TRBJ2-1,TRBD2,TRBV7-9,TGTGCCAGCAGCTTTTCCAGCGGGAGCGGTTACAATGAGCAGTTCTTC,CASSFSSGSGYNEQFF
-,TRBJ1-2,TRBD1,TRBV19,TGTGCCAGTAGTTACGGGACAGGGGGCGCGTATGGCTACACCTTC,CASSYGTGGAYGYTF
-,TRBJ1-2,-,TRBV5-1,TGCGCCAGCAGCTTGGGCGGGGTAGAAAACTATGGCTACACCTTC,CASSLGGVENYGYTF
-,TRBJ2-7,-,TRBV5-1,TGCGCCAGCAGCTTGGGACAGGTAGGGTCCTACGAGCAGTACTTC,CASSLGQVGSYEQYF
-,TRBJ2-7,TRBD1,TRBV6-5,TGTGCCAGCAGTCGAGACAGGGGGAACGAGCAGTACTTC,CASSRDRGNEQYF
-,TRBJ1-4,-,TRBV18,TGTGCCAGCTCACCGACGACAGGAGTAGGTGAAAAACTGTTTTTT,CASSPTTGVGEKLFF
-,TRBJ1-2,-,TRBV28,TGTGCCAGCAGGCTCCGGGGGACTTATAACTATGGCTACACCTTC,CASRLRGTYNYGYTF
-,TRBJ1-1,TRBD1,TRBV5-1,TGCGCCAGCAGCCCCACTCCGGGACAGGGTTTTACTGAAGCTTTCTTT,CASSPTPGQGFTEAFF
few,TRBJ1-1,-,TRBV7-3,TGTGCCAGCAGCCCACAGGGGAACACTGAAGCTTTCTTT,CASSPQGNTEAFF
-,TRBJ2-5,TRBD2,TRBV6-5,TGTGCCAGCAGTTCTAGCGGAACAGAGACCCAGTACTTC,CASSSSGTETQYF
-,TRBJ2-4,-,TRBV7-2,TGTGCCAGCAGCTTAGAGAGTATAGCCAAAAACATTCAGTACTTC,CASSLESIAKNIQYF
-,TRBJ2-2,TRBD2,TRBV5-5,TGTGCCAGCAGCTTACTAGCGGGAGGAGCCGGGGAGCTGTTTTTT,CASSLLAGGAGELFF
-,TRBJ2-3,TRBD2,TRBV7-9,TGTTCCAGCAGCTTTCCCCTAGCGGGAACCCGTTCTAGCACAGATACGCAGTATTTT,CSSSFPLAGTRSSTDTQYF
-,TRBJ1-5,TRBD1,TRBV10-3,TGTGCCATCAGTGAGTCCACGACAGGGGGAGTCGGCAATCAGCCCCAGCATTTT,CAISESTTGGVGNQPQHF
-,TRBJ2-2,-,TRBV6-6,TGTGCCACTGAGCATACCCACACCGGGGAGCTGTTTTTT,CATEHTHTGELFF
-,TRBJ2-2,-,TRBV6-5,TGTGCCAGCAGCCACACAGGAGTTAACACCGGGGAGCTGTTTTTT,CASSHTGVNTGELFF
-,TRBJ2-7,-,TRBV7-2,TGTGCCAGCAACCGGGCCGAGACAGCCTCCTACGAGCAGTACTTC,CASNRAETASYEQYF
-,TRBJ1-4,-,TRBV19,TGTGCCAGTAGTATGCTACCAACTAATGAAAAACTGTTTTTT,CASSMLPTNEKLFF
few,TRBJ2-2,TRBD2,TRBV5-5,TGTGCCAGCAGCTTGGGGGAGGGGACTAGCGGGAACACCGGGGAGCTGTTTTTT,CASSLGEGTSGNTGELFF
-,TRBJ2-1,TRBD2,TRBV7-9,TGTGCCAGCAGCCCCTCCGGGACTAGCGGGTACAATGAGCAGTTCTTC,CASSPSGTSGYNEQFF
-,TRBJ2-6,TRBD2,TRBV19,TGTGCCAGTACCGAACTAGCGGGAGTTTCTGGGGCCAACGTCCTGACTTTC,CASTELAGVSGANVLTF
-,TRBJ2-1,-,TRBV28,TGTGCCAGCAGTTCCCCGTGGACAGTTGCCTACAATGAGCAGTTCTTC,CASSSPWTVAYNEQFF
-,TRBJ2-1,-,TRBV6-4,TGTGCCAGCAGTGACTCTCAGGGTAGCAATGAGCAGTTCTTC,CASSDSQGSNEQFF
-,TRBJ1-1,-,TRBV6-5,TGTGCCAGCAGTTCTTCTTTTGAAGCTTTCTTT,CASSSSFEAFF
once,TRBJ1-2,-,TRBV7-9,TGTGCCAGCAGCTCCCTTGGCAGGGATCGTAACTATGGCTACACCTTC,CASSSLGRDRNYGYTF